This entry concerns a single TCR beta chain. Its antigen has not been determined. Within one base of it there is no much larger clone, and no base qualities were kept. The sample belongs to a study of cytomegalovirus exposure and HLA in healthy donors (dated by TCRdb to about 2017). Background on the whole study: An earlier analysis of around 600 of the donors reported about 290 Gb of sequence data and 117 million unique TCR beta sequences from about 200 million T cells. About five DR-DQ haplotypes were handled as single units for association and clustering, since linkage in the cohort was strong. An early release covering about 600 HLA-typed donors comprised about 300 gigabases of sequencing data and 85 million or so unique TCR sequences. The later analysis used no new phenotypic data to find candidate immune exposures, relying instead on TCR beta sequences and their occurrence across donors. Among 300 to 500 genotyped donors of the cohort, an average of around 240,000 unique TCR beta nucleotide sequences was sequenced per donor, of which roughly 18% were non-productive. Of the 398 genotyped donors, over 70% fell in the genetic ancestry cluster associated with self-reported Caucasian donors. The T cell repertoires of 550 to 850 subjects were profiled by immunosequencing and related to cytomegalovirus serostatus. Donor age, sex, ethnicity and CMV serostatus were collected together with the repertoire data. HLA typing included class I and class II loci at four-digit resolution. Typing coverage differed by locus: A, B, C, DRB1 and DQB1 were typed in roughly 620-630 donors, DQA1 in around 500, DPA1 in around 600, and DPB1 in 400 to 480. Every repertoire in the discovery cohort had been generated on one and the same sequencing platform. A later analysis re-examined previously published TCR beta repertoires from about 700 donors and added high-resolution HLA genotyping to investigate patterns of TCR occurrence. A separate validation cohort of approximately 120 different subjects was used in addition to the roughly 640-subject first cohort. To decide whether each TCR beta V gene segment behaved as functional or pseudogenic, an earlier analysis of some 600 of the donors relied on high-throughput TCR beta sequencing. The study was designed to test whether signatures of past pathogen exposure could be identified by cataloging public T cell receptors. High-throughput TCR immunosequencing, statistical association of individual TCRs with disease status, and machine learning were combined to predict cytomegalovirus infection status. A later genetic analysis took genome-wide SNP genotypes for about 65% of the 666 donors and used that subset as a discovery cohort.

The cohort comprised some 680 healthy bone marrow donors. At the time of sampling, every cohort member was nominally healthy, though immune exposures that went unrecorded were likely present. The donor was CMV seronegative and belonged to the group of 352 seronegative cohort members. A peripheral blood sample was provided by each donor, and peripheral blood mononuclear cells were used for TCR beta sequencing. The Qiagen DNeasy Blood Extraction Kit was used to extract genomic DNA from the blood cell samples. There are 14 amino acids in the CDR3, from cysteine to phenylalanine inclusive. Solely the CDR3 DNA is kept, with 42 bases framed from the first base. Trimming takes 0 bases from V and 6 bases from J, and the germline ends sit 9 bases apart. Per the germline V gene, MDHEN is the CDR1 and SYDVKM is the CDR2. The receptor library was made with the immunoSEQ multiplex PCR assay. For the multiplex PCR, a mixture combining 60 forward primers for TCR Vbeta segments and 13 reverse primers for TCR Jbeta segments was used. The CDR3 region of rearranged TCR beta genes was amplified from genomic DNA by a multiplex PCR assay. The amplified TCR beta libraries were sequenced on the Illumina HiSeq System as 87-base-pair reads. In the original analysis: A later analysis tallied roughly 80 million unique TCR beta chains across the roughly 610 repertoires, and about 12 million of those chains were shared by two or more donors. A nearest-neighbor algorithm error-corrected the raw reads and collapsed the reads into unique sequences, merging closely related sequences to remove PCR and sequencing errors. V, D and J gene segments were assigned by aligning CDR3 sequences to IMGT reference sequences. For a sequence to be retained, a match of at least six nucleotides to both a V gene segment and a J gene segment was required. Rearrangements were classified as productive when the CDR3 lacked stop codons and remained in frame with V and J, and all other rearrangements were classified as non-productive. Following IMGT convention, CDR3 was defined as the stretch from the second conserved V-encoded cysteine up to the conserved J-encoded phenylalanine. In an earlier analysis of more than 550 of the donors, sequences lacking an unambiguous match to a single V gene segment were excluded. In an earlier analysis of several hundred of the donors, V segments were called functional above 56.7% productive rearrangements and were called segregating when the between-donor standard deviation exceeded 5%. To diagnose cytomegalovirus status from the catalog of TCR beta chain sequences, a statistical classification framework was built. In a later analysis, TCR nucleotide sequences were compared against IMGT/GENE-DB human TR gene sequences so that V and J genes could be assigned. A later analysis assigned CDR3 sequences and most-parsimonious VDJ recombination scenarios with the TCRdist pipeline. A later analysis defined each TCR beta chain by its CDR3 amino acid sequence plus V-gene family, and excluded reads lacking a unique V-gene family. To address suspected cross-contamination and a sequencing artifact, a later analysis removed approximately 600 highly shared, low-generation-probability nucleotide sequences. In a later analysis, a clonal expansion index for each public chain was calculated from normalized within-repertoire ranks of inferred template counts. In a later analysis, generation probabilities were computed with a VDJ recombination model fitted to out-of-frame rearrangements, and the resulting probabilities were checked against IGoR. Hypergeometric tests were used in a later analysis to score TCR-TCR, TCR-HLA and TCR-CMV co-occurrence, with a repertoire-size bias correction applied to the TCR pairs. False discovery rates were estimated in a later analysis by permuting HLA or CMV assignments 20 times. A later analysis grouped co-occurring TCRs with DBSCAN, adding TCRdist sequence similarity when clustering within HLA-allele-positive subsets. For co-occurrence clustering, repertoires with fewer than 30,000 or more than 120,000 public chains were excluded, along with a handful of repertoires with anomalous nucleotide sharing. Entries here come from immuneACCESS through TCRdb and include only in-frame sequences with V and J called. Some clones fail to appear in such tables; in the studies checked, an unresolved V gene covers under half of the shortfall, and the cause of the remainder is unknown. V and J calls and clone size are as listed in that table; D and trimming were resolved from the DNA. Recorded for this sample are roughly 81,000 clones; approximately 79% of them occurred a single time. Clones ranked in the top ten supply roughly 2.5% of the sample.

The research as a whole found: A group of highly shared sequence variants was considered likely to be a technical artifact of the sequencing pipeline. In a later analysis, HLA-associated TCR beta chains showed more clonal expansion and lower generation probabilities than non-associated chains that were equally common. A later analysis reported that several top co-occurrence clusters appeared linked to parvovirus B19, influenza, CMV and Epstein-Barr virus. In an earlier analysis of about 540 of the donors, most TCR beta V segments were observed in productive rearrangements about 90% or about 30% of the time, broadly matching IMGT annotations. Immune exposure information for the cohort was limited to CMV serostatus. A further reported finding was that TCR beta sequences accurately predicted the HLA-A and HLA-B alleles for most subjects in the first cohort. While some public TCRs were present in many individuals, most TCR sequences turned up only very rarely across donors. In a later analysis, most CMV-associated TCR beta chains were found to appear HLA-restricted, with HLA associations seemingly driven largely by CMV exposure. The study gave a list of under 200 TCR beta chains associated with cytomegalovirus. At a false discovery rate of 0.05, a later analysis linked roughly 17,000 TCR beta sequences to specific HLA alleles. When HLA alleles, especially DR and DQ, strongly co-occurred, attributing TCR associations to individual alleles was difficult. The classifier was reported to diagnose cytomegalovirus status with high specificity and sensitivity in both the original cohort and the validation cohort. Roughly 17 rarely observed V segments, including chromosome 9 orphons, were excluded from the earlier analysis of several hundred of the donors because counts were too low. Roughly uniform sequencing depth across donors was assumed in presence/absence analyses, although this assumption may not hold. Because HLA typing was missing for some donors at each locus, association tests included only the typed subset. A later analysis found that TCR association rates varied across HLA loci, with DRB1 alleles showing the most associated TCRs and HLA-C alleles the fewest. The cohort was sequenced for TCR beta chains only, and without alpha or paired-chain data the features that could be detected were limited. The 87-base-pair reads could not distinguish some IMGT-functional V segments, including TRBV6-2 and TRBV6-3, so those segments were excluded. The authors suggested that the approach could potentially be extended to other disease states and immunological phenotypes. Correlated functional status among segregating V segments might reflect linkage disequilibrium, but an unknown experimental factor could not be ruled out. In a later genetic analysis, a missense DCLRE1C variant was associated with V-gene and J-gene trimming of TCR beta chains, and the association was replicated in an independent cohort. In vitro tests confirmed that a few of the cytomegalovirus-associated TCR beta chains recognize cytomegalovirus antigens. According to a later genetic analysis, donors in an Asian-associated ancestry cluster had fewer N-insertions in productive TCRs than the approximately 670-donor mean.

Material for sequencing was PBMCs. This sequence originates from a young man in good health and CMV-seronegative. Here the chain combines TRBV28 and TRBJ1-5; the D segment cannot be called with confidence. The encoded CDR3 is CASSLWGNGQPQHF. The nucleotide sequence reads TGTGCCAGCAGTTTATGGGGCAACGGTCAGCCCCAGCATTTT.